This T cell receptor (beta chain) originates from a study of response to subunit inactivated influenza vaccine. Study-wide results and caveats: Seasonal influenza vaccination, on each occasion, was suggested by the authors to recruit few new T cells.

A word on this clonotype: Its antigen is unknown.

CDR3 length: 17 residues. CDR1 is SEHNR and CDR2 is FQNEAQ in the germline V gene (reference sequence). The junction had 10 bases not matched to a gene; V was cut back by 4 bases and J by 0 bases. TCRdb analysed the RT-PCR reads with MiXCR anew, one entry per CDR3 protein. The sample records over 150,000 distinct CDR3 sequences, about 11% being singletons. This specimen was CD8+ T cells sorted from PBMCs, taken 23 months after vaccination. This sequence joins TRBV7-9 and TRBJ2-7; 9 bases fit TRBD1. This TCR was sampled from a man aged 45-69 years who received an inactivated influenza vaccine. The CDR3 here is CASSSTNGTGSSYEQYF. CDR3 sequence (DNA): TGTGCCAGCAGCTCCACCAATGGGACAGGGAGCTCCTACGAGCAGTACTTC.